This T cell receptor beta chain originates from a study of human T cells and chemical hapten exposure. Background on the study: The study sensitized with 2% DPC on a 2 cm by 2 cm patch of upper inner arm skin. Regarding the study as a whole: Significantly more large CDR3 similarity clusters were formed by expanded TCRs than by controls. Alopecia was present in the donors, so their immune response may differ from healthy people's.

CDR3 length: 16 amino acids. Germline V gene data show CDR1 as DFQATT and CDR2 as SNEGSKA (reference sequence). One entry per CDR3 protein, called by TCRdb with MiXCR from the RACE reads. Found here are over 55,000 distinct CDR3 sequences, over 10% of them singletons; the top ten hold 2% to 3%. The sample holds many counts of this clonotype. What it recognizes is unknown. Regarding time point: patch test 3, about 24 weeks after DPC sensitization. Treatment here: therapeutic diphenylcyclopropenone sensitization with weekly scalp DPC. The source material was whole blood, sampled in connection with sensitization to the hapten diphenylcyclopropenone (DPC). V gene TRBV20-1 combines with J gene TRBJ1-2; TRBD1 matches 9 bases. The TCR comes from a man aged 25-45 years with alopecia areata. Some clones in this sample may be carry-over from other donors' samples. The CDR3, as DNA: TGCACCTCCTCAGAGAAGGGACAGGGAGGGGTCGGAGGCTACACCTTC. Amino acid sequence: CTSSEKGQGGVGGYTF.